The rows below give T cell receptor beta chains drawn from one sample of a study of spatial heterogeneity in lung cancer. One entry per CDR3 protein, called by TCRdb with MiXCR from the 5' RACE reads. Of some 30,000 distinct CDR3 sequences listed, 5% to 5.5% were seen once; the top ten hold 24%. The sample was PBMCs, taken at follow-up. Receptors were obtained from a female donor with early-stage non-small cell lung cancer. The CDR3 runs from the conserved cysteine through the conserved F or W. Fields, in order: J gene, clone size, D gene, V gene, CDR3 DNA, CDR3 protein. The D gene is left open where the match is weak. Only some rows state a clone size, as once, few, many or a class for expanded clones.

>TRBJ2-5|many|TRBD1|TRBV28
TGTGCCAGCAGTCCATCGACAGGGGGCGCATTAAAGACCCAGTACTTC
CASSPSTGGALKTQYF
>TRBJ2-5|few|TRBD1|TRBV5-4
TGTGCCAGCAGCGTGGGACAGGGAAGTAAAGAGACCCAGTACTTC
CASSVGQGSKETQYF
>TRBJ2-7|many|TRBD2|TRBV20-1
TGCAGTGCTTTTTCCGGGACTAGGGCCTACGAGCAGTACTTC
CSAFSGTRAYEQYF
>TRBJ2-6|many|-|TRBV2
TGTGCCAGCAGCTCGATATTTGGGGCCAACGTCCTGACTTTC
CASSSIFGANVLTF
>TRBJ2-3|many|-|TRBV20-1
TGCAGTGCTAGAGTCGGCTCGGGCGCGACAGATACGCAGTATTTT
CSARVGSGATDTQYF
>TRBJ1-1|many|TRBD1|TRBV20-1
TGCAGTGCTCCGACAGGGAGAAGGAACACTGAAGCTTTCTTT
CSAPTGRRNTEAFF
>TRBJ2-5|many|-|TRBV10-3
TGTGCCATCAGTGAACCGGGGGAGACCCAGTACTTC
CAISEPGETQYF
>TRBJ2-2|many|-|TRBV11-2
TGTGCCAGCAGCCCTAACCTAGGCGCCACCGGGGAGCTGTTTTTT
CASSPNLGATGELFF
>TRBJ2-5|many|-|TRBV7-9
TGTGCCAGCAGCCTTGAAATCGGGCAGGGTGAGACCCAGTACTTC
CASSLEIGQGETQYF
>TRBJ2-7|many|-|TRBV7-2
TGTGCCAGCAGCCCTACCGGGGAGCAGGAGTACGAGCAGTACTTC
CASSPTGEQEYEQYF
>TRBJ2-3|many|-|TRBV20-1
TGCAGTGCTAGACCCCGCGTCCGCACGGACTTCGGCCTCAAAGATACGCAGTATTTT
CSARPRVRTDFGLKDTQYF
>TRBJ1-5|many|TRBD1|TRBV19
TGTGCCAGTAGGCTGGACAGGATGGATCAGCCCCAGCATTTT
CASRLDRMDQPQHF
>TRBJ2-7|few|TRBD2|TRBV9
TGTGCCAGCAGCGTAGGAGGGGGGACTAGCGGGAGGGACGAGCAGTACTTC
CASSVGGGTSGRDEQYF
>TRBJ2-7|many|TRBD1|TRBV6-2/TRBV6-3
TGTGCCAGCAGTCCGGGGACAGGGCTCTCCGCCTACGAGCAGTACTTC
CASSPGTGLSAYEQYF
>TRBJ1-1|many|TRBD1|TRBV10-3
TGTGCCATCAGTGGGGACAGGGGTATGAACACTGAAGCTTTCTTT
CAISGDRGMNTEAFF
>TRBJ1-5|many|TRBD1|TRBV11-2
TGTGCCAGCAGCCGGCCAGACAGGGCTCGGCAGCCCCAGCATTTT
CASSRPDRARQPQHF
>TRBJ1-6|many|-|TRBV14
TGTGCCAGCAGCCAAGAAAGCCCAGGGTTATCACCCCTCCACTTT
CASSQESPGLSPLHF
>TRBJ2-1|many|-|TRBV6-2/TRBV6-3
TGTGCCAGCAGTTACTCGACCCTGACAGGTGGGGAAAGGAAAAGTCAAGTCGATGAGCAGTTCTTC
CASSYSTLTGGERKSQVDEQFF
>TRBJ2-1|many|TRBD2|TRBV29-1
TGCAGCGTTGACGGGGGGACTGATGAGCAGTTCTTC
CSVDGGTDEQFF
>TRBJ2-7|medium-sized|-|TRBV4-2
TGTGCCAGCAGTCAGTACATGTCCTACGAGCAGTACTTC
CASSQYMSYEQYF
>TRBJ2-1|many|TRBD2|TRBV11-1
TGTGCCAGCAGCCCAGGACTAGCGGGGGTGGTTGATGAGCAGTTCTTC
CASSPGLAGVVDEQFF
>TRBJ2-5|-|-|TRBV4-2
TGTGCCAGCAGCCACCGGCCAGAATGGGGGACCCAGTACTTC
CASSHRPEWGTQYF
>TRBJ2-2|few|TRBD1|TRBV27
TGTGCCAGTAAACAGGGGGCTGGCACCGGGGAGCTGTTTTTT
CASKQGAGTGELFF
>TRBJ1-2|many|TRBD1|TRBV7-2
TGTGCCAGCAGCCTTGACAGGGGGGTCAGTGGCTACACCTTC
CASSLDRGVSGYTF
>TRBJ1-1|many|-|TRBV15
TGTGCCACCAGCAGAGAGGGGGGGAACACTGAAGCTTTCTTT
CATSREGGNTEAFF
>TRBJ2-1|many|-|TRBV28
TGTGCCAGCAGTTTGCCCCTAGTATCTGAGCAGTTCTTC
CASSLPLVSEQFF
>TRBJ2-5|many|TRBD2|TRBV5-1
TGCGCCAGCAGCTTCGGCGGGAGGGCCACAGAGACCCAGTACTTC
CASSFGGRATETQYF
>TRBJ2-5|many|-|TRBV5-4
TGTGCCAGCAGCGGCCGGACGGACTCAGGGGAGACCCAGTACTTC
CASSGRTDSGETQYF
>TRBJ2-3|many|-|TRBV12-3/TRBV12-4
TGTGCCAGCAGTCCCTCAGATACGCAGTATTTT
CASSPSDTQYF
>TRBJ2-7|many|-|TRBV7-9
TGTGCCAGCAGCTTAAGGGAGGCCTCCTACGAGCAGTACTTC
CASSLREASYEQYF
>TRBJ2-7|few|TRBD2|TRBV7-9
TGTGCCAGCAGCTCCCTCGCGGGAGGACGTCTCGAGCAGTACTTC
CASSSLAGGRLEQYF
>TRBJ2-7|-|-|TRBV5-1
TGCGCCAGCAGCTTGGAGGGGGGAACCTACGAGCAGTACTTC
CASSLEGGTYEQYF
>TRBJ2-1|few|TRBD1|TRBV7-2
TGTGCCAGCAGCTTGGCTGGGACAGGCTCCTACAATGAGCAGTTCTTC
CASSLAGTGSYNEQFF
>TRBJ2-3|many|-|TRBV15
TGTGCCACCAGCAGAGATCGCGGGAACACAGATACGCAGTATTTT
CATSRDRGNTDTQYF
>TRBJ1-6|many|-|TRBV6-5
TGTGCCAGCAGCGAATCAGGGAGCTCCTATAATTCACCCCTCCACTTT
CASSESGSSYNSPLHF
>TRBJ2-7|many|-|TRBV28
TGTGCCAGCAGTCTACAGGGTGCCTACGAGCAGTACTTC
CASSLQGAYEQYF
>TRBJ1-1|many|TRBD1|TRBV2
TGTGCCAGCAGCCATGACAGGGTGAACACTGAAGCTTTCTTT
CASSHDRVNTEAFF
>TRBJ2-7|many|-|TRBV15
TGTGCCACCAGCAGAGGGGGCGGCGGGGGCCCATACGAGCAGTACTTC
CATSRGGGGGPYEQYF
>TRBJ1-1|many|-|TRBV3-1
TGTGCCAGCAGCCAAGGCGGGAACACTGAAGCTTTCTTT
CASSQGGNTEAFF
>TRBJ2-5|-|-|TRBV5-1
TGCGCCAGCAGCTTCGAAGCGGGCGACCAAGAGACCCAGTACTTC
CASSFEAGDQETQYF
>TRBJ2-2|-|-|TRBV14
TGTGCCAGCAGCCGCGGTCTCGGGGAGCTGTTTTTT
CASSRGLGELFF
>TRBJ1-6|many|-|TRBV12-3/TRBV12-4
TGTGCCAGCAGTCCGTCGCATTCGACCCTCCACTTT
CASSPSHSTLHF
>TRBJ2-1|many|TRBD2|TRBV7-2
TGTGCCAGCAGCCCCCCCTCGTTTTCGGCTAGCGGTTCTGTGGGGATGCAGTTCTTC
CASSPPSFSASGSVGMQFF